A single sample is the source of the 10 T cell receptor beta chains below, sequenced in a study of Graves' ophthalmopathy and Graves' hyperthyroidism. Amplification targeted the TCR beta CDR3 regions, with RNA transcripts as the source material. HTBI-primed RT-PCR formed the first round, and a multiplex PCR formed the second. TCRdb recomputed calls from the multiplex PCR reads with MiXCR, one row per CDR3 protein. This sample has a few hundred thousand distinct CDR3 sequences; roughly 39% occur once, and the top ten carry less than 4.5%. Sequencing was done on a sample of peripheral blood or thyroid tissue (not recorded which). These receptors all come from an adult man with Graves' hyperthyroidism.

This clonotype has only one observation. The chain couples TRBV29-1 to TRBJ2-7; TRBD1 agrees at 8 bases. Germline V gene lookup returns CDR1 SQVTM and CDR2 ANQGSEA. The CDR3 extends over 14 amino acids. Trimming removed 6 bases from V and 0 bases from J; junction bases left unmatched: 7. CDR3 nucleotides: TGCAGCGTATCCCGGGACAGGTCCTCCTACGAGCAGTACTTC. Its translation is CSVSRDRSSYEQYF.

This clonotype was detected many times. The CDR3 sequence: CATRDWTEETQYF. The CDR3 DNA is TGTGCCACCAGAGACTGGACAGAAGAGACCCAGTACTTC. This chain links TRBV24-1 with TRBJ2-5, with D possibly TRBD1 on 6 matching bases. Germline V gene sequence: CDR1 KGHDR, CDR2 SFDVKD. The length of the CDR3 is 13 residues. V dropped 7 bases and J dropped 3 bases, with 11 bases sitting between them.

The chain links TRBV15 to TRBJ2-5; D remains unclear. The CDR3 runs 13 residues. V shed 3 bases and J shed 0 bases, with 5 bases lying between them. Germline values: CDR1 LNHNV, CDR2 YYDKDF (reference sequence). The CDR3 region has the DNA TGTGCCACCAGCAGTCGGAACCAAGAGACCCAGTACTTC. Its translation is CATSSRNQETQYF.

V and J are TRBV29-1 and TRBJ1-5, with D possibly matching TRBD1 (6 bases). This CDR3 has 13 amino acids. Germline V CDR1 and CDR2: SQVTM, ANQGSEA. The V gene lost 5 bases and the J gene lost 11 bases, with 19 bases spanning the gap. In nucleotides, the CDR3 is TGCAGCGTTCTGGACGCAAGGGGGGAGACCCAGCATTTT. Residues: CSVLDARGETQHF.

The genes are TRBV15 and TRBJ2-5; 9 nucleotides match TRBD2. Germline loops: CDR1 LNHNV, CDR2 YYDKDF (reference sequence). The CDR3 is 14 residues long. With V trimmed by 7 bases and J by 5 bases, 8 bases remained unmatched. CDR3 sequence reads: CATKDSGSWETQYF. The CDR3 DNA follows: TGTGCCACCAAAGATAGCGGGAGTTGGGAGACCCAGTACTTC. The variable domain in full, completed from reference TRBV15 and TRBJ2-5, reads DAMVIQNPRYQVTQFGKPVTLSCSQTLNHNVMYWYQQKSSQAPKLLFHYYDKDFNNEADTPDNFQSRRPNTSFCFLDIRSPGLGDTAMYLCATKDSGSWETQYFGPGTRLLVL.

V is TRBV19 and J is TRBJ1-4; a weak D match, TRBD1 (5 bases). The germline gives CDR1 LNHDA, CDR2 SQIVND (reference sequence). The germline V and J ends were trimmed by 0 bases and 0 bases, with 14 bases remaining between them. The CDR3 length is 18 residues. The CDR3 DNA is TGTGCCAGTAGTATAGAGGCGGGGACCTCTGCAACTAATGAAAAACTGTTTTTT. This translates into CASSIEAGTSATNEKLFF. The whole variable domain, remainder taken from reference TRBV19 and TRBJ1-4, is DGGITQSPKYLFRKEGQNVTLSCEQNLNHDAMYWYRQDPGQGLRLIYYSQIVNDFQKGDIAEGYSVSREKKESFPLTVTSAQKNPTAFYLCASSIEAGTSATNEKLFFGSGTQLSVL.

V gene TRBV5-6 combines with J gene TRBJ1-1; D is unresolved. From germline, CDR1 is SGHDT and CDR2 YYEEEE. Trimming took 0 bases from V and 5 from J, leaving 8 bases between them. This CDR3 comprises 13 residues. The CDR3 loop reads CASSLAGWTEAFF. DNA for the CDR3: TGTGCCAGCAGCTTGGCCGGGTGGACTGAAGCTTTCTTT.

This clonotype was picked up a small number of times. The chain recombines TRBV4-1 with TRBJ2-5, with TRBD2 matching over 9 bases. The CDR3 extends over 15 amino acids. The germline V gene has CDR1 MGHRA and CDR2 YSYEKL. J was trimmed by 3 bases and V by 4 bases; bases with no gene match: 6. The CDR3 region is CASSLRLAEEETQYF. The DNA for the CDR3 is TGCGCCAGCAGCCTCCGACTAGCGGAGGAAGAGACCCAGTACTTC.

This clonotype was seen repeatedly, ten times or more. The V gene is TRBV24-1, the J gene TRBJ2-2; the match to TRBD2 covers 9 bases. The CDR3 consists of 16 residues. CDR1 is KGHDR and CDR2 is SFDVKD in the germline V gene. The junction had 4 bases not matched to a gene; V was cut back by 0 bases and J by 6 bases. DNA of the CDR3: TGTGCCACCAGTGATTTGCGGCTAGCGGGATCCGGGGAGCTGTTTTTT. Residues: CATSDLRLAGSGELFF.

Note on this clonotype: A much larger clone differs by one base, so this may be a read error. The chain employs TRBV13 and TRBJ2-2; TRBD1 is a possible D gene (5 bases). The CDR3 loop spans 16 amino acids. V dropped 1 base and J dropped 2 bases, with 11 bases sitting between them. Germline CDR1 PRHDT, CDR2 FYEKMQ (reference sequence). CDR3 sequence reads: CASSLVPTANTGELFF. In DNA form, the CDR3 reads TGTGCCAGCAGCTTAGTCCCGACAGCCAACACCGGGGAGCTGTTTTTT. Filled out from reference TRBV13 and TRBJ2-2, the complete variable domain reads AAGVIQSPRHLIKEKRETATLKCYPIPRHDTVYWYQQGPGQDPQFLISFYEKMQSDKGSIPDRFSAQQFSDYHSELNMSSLELGDSALYFCASSLVPTANTGELFFGEGSRLTVL.